This paragraph reports one T cell receptor (beta chain). A read error may produce the germline difference seen at one junction end. The data were taken from a study of metastatic and nonmetastatic thyroid tumors. CDR1 is LGHDT, CDR2 YNNKEL, per germline (reference sequence). This CDR3 is built from 15 residues. No patient received treatment before thyroid surgery. TCRdb re-processed the PCR reads through MiXCR. Of 22,000 or so clones detected, roughly 22% appear once; the ten largest clones hold 12%. The chain is built from TRBV3-1 and TRBJ2-6; no clear D gene. The TCR sequence derives from a female donor with papillary thyroid cancer or a benign thyroid nodule (not recorded which). Some clones in this sample may be carry-over from other donors' samples. Sequences were obtained from tumor tissue. The CDR3 region has the DNA TGTGCCAGCATCCCCCAGTTTGCTGGTGCCAACGTCCTGACTTTC. It is translated as CASIPQFAGANVLTF.